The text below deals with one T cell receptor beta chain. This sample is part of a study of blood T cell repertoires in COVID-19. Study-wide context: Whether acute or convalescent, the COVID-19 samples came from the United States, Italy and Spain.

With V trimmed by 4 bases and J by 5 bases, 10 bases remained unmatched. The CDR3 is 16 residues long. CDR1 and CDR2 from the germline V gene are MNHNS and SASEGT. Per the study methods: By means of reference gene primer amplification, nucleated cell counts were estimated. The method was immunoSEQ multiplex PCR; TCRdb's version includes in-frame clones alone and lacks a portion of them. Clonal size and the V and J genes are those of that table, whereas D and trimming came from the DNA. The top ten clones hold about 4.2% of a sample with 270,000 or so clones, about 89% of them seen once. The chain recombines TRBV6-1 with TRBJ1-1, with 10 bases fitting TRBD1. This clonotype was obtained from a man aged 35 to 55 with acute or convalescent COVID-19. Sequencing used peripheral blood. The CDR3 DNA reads TGTGCCAGCAGTGCCGCCCCAGGGACAGGGGAAACTGAAGCTTTCTTT. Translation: CASSAAPGTGETEAFF.